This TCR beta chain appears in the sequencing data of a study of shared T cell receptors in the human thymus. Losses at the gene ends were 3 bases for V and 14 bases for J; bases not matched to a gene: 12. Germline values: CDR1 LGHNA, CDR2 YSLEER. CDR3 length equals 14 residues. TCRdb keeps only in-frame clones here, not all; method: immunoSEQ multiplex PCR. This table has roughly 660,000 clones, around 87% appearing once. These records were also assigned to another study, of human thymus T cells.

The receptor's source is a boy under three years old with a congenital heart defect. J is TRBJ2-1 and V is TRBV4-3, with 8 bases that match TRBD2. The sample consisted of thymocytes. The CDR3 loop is CASSQGYDIAGKFF. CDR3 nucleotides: TGCGCCAGCAGCCAGGGTTACGACATAGCGGGGAAGTTCTTC.